The entry below describes one T cell receptor (beta chain). Antigen unknown. One junction end does not reproduce the germline sequence, and a read error may be involved. This entry belongs to a study of T cell repertoires in cytomegalovirus infection. The germline V gene encodes CDR1 SEHNR and CDR2 FQNEAQ (reference sequence). The CDR3 has 12 amino acids. TCRdb ran MiXCR on the reads and lists one entry per CDR3 protein. The sample holds about 220,000 distinct CDR3 sequences, 30% to 45% seen once. The source was CD8+ T cells from cultured PBMCs, collected from culture after CMV antigen stimulation. The chain has TRBV7-9 and TRBJ1-4; 10 nucleotides align to TRBD1. The receptor was derived from a human donor in good health (CMV status not recorded). Some clones in this sample may be carry-over from other donors' samples. The DNA for the CDR3 is TGTGCCAGCAGCCCTCGGGACAGGGGAGTTCCTTTT. It yields the protein CASSPRDRGVPF.